This T cell receptor beta chain is drawn from a study of read filtering for tumor transcriptome and immune sequencing. Looking at the study overall: Revised staging placed fewer than ten patients in R-ISS I, approximately 16 in II, 6 or 7 in III.

This library used roughly 400 ng RNA and molecular barcoded adaptors spanning alpha/delta and beta/gamma chains. A single record per CDR3 protein comes from TCRdb applying MiXCR to the reads. The table records some 130,000 distinct CDR3 sequences, over 10% of them present only once. Germline loops: CDR1 SEHNR, CDR2 FQNEAQ (reference sequence). V lost 5 bases, J lost 0 bases, and 11 bases lay in between. The CDR3 covers 16 residues. This clonotype was picked up many times. The chain has TRBV7-9 and TRBJ2-6; D not resolved. Sequencing input: a population of CD138-negative cells sorted from bone marrow. The source of this sequence is a donor at least 40 years old with multiple myeloma. CDR3 DNA: TGTGCCAGCAGCCTACAACCTCCCTCTGGGGCCAACGTCCTGACTTTC. It is translated as CASSLQPPSGANVLTF.